A single sample gave rise to the 14 T cell receptor beta chains below, sequenced in a study of cytomegalovirus exposure and HLA in healthy donors. The PCR made use of 60 Vbeta and 13 Jbeta primers. Libraries were prepared by immunoSEQ multiplex PCR; TCRdb keeps only in-frame clonotypes and omits some of them. The repertoire holds 150,000 to 200,000 clones, over 65% seen once, with approximately 3.6% in the top ten. The sample comprised PBMCs. Source of these receptors: a man aged 35 to 55 in good health and CMV-seropositive.

The chain uses TRBV30 and TRBJ2-3; weak D call: TRBD1 (6 bases). The CDR3 extends over 15 amino acids. CDR1 and CDR2 from the germline V gene are GTSNPN and SVGIG (reference sequence). V lost 0 bases to trimming and J lost 3 bases, with 13 bases between them. The CDR3 loop reads CAWSVGGGETDTQYF. For the CDR3, the DNA is TGTGCCTGGAGTGTAGGTGGGGGCGAGACAGATACGCAGTATTTT.

The CDR3 here is CASSWPGSYEQYF. CDR3 coding DNA: TGTGCCAGCAGTTGGCCGGGCTCCTACGAGCAGTACTTC. J is TRBJ2-7 and V is TRBV6-5; D remains ambiguous. The CDR3 runs 13 residues. V gave up 4 bases and J gave up 0 bases, with 7 bases separating them. Germline CDR1 reads MNHEY; CDR2 reads SVGAGI.

The rearrangement joins TRBV5-5 to TRBJ2-7; 11 bases line up with TRBD1. Trimming took 7 bases from V and 2 from J; bases not matched to a gene: 5. The CDR3 spans 14 residues. Germline assignment: CDR1 SGHKS and CDR2 YYEKEE (reference sequence). This CDR3 is CASGPGQGAYEQYF. CDR3 DNA: TGTGCCAGCGGCCCGGGACAGGGGGCCTACGAGCAGTACTTC.

This clone was seen just once. The gene calls are TRBV10-3 and TRBJ2-2, with D tentatively TRBD2 (5 bases). Germline values: CDR1 ENHRY, CDR2 SYGVKD. V lost 6 bases and J 5 bases, leaving 13 bases between the germline ends. This CDR3 comprises 14 residues. As DNA, the CDR3 is TGTGCCATCAGCCGAGTCGGGGTTACCGGGGAGCTGTTTTTT. It codes for CAISRVGVTGELFF.

J is TRBJ1-5 and V is TRBV7-2; D not resolved. This CDR3 region has 16 residues. Germline V CDR1 and CDR2: SGHTA, FQGNSA. V was shortened by 5 bases and J by 3 bases, with 17 bases between the two germline ends. Here the CDR3 reads CASSLVRVGANQPQHF. The CDR3, as DNA: TGTGCCAGCAGCCTCGTGCGGGTAGGTGCCAATCAGCCCCAGCATTTT.

The genes are TRBV6-6 and TRBJ1-1; D might be TRBD1 (5 bases). There are 14 residues in the CDR3. Germline V lookup: CDR1 MNHNY, CDR2 SVGAGI (reference sequence). Deletions cut 7 bases from V and 1 base from J, with 13 bases between. The CDR3 DNA reads as TGTGCCAGCATCTCTCGGGGGTCGAACACTGAAGCTTTCTTT. As protein: CASISRGSNTEAFF.

This clone was recorded once. CDR3 amino acids: CSVLGQGASSELNTEAFF. The CDR3 nucleotides are TGCAGCGTCCTAGGACAGGGGGCGTCATCGGAATTGAACACTGAAGCTTTCTTT. The V gene is TRBV29-1, the J gene TRBJ1-1; 11 nucleotides match TRBD1. This CDR3 region has 18 residues. The junction had 15 bases not matched to a gene; V was cut back by 6 bases and J by 0 bases. Germline lookup yields CDR1 SQVTM and CDR2 ANQGSEA.

The sample holds one count of this clone. The rearrangement uses TRBV5-5 and TRBJ1-1; D is perhaps TRBD1 (6 bases). This CDR3 is 16 amino acids long. The V end lost 4 bases, the J end lost 6 bases, and 22 bases lay between the germline ends. Germline values: CDR1 SGHKS, CDR2 YYEKEE (reference sequence). CDR3: CASSLKWSGVGAEAFF. The CDR3 DNA sequence: TGTGCCAGCAGCCTAAAATGGTCAGGGGTGGGCGCTGAAGCTTTCTTT.

In this sample, this clone turned up once. The V and J genes are TRBV28 and TRBJ2-2; TRBD1 matches at 10 bases. The J segment lost 5 bases and the V segment lost 10 bases, leaving 10 bases of the junction unmatched. Germline-derived CDR1 and CDR2 are MDHEN and SYDVKM. The CDR3 length is 15 residues. CDR3 in amino acids: CATLRTGGVTGELFF. In DNA, the CDR3 is TGTGCCACCCTCCGGACAGGGGGAGTTACCGGGGAGCTGTTTTTT.

Here the CDR3 DNA reads TGTGCCAGCAGGGGGGCTAGCGGTGACAATGAGCAGTTCTTC. It encodes CASRGASGDNEQFF. The gene calls are TRBV2 and TRBJ2-1, with D tentatively TRBD2 (7 bases). CDR3 size: 14 residues. Germline-derived CDR1 and CDR2 are SNHLY and FYNNEI. The ends were cut back, 6 bases at V and 5 bases at J, with 14 bases in the middle. Drawing the rest from reference TRBV2 and TRBJ2-1, the complete variable domain is EPEVTQTPSHQVTQMGQEVILRCVPISNHLYFYWYRQILGQKVEFLVSFYNNEISEKSEIFDDQFSVERPDGSNFTLKIRSTKLEDSAMYFCASRGASGDNEQFFGPGTRLTVL.

This clone was detected a few times. The chain couples TRBV7-9 to TRBJ2-5, with TRBD2 matching 15 bases. The germline V gene has CDR1 SEHNR and CDR2 FQNEAQ (reference sequence). CDR3 size: 16 residues. Germline trimming cut 6 bases from V and 5 bases from J; bases unmatched to any gene: 7. The CDR3 is CASRPGLAGGMETQYF. Here the CDR3 DNA reads TGTGCCAGCAGACCCGGACTAGCGGGAGGGATGGAGACCCAGTACTTC.

This clone occurred a few times. This chain uses TRBV14 with TRBJ2-1, with TRBD2 matching over 13 bases. V shed 10 bases and J 4 bases; nucleotides not matched to a gene: 4. The CDR3 sequence is 14 residues long. Germline CDR1 reads SGHDN; CDR2 reads FVKESK. The CDR3 protein is CATGLAGEYNEQFF. The DNA of the CDR3 is TGTGCCACCGGACTAGCGGGGGAATACAATGAGCAGTTCTTC.

This chain connects TRBV4-3 to TRBJ2-3, with 7 bases fitting TRBD2. The CDR3 is made up of 15 amino acids. The germline gives CDR1 LGHNA, CDR2 YSLEER. V shed 1 base and J 4 bases; nucleotides not matched to a gene: 5. The CDR3 sequence is CASSQGGGVSDTQYF. Written as DNA, the CDR3 is TGCGCCAGCAGCCAAGGGGGAGGGGTTTCAGATACGCAGTATTTT.

The chain joins TRBV9 to TRBJ2-5; possible D gene TRBD2, 6 bases. The germline gives CDR1 SGDLS, CDR2 YYNGEE. Trimming took 3 bases from V and 5 from J, leaving 17 bases between them. The CDR3 length is 15 residues. CDR3: CASSAPGLGGETQYF. The CDR3 DNA is TGTGCCAGCAGCGCCCCGGGACTTGGGGGGGAGACCCAGTACTTC.